This T cell receptor (beta chain) was retrieved from a study of response to subunit inactivated influenza vaccine. Broader study findings: T cells newly recruited by each seasonal influenza vaccination are few, the authors suggested.

Note on this clonotype: Its antigen is not identified.

Trimming stripped 2 bases from V and 2 bases from J, with 14 bases between. Looked up from germline, CDR1 is SGHRS and CDR2 is YFSETQ. This CDR3 region has 15 residues. TCRdb reanalysed the RT-PCR reads using MiXCR and keeps one entry per CDR3 protein. The sample consists of hundreds of thousands of distinct CDR3 sequences, roughly 25% of them appearing once. The sample was CD4+ T cells sorted from PBMCs, taken 4 to 6 days after vaccination. This chain uses TRBV5-1 with TRBJ2-7; D might be TRBD1 or TRBD2, each matching 5 bases. The receptor's source is a man aged 45-65 years who received an inactivated influenza vaccine. The CDR3 DNA reads TGCGCCAGCAGCTTCGGGACGCACCCGACCTACGAGCAGTACTTC. Translated, it gives CASSFGTHPTYEQYF.